The TCR beta chain described here comes from a study of T cell responses to AZD1222 COVID-19 vaccine. Findings of the study overall: When two AZD1222 doses had been given, Spike-specific TCR breadth and depth rose. Within unmutated variant regions lay the reported targets of nearly half of spike-specific TCRs.

With regard to this clone: No antigen is known for it.

V shed 0 bases and J shed 5 bases, with 4 bases lying between them. Germline assignment: CDR1 SGHDN and CDR2 FVKESK. This CDR3 contains 12 residues. This table comes from immunoSEQ multiplex PCR, and its TCRdb copy is limited to in-frame clones, with some not included. Of 75,000 to 100,000 clones listed, over 75% were seen once; the top ten hold less than 3.5%. The receptor was isolated from an adult in good health. The V call is TRBV14, the J call TRBJ2-5, with D unresolved. The specimen was peripheral blood, collected on day 0 of AZD1222 vaccination. CDR3 bases: TGTGCCAGCAGCCAAGATTGGGAGACCCAGTACTTC. Translating it yields CASSQDWETQYF. Complete variable domain (other parts from reference TRBV14 and TRBJ2-5): EAGVTQFPSHSVIEKGQTVTLRCDPISGHDNLYWYRRVMGKEIKFLLHFVKESKQDESGMPNNRFLAERTGGTYSTLKVQPAELEDSGVYFCASSQDWETQYFGPGTRLLVL.